The clone carrying this TCR beta chain was found many times. From RNA transcripts, TCR beta CDR3 regions were amplified. The TCR CDR3 first-round RT-PCR relied on the HTBI primer set. TCRdb passed the multiplex PCR reads through MiXCR, listing each CDR3 protein once. The sample holds some 440,000 distinct CDR3 sequences, about 15% seen once. This record belongs to a study of T cells in Graves' hyperthyroidism and ophthalmopathy. Trimming cost V 2 bases and J 4 bases, with 8 bases left between them. There are 13 residues in the CDR3. CDR1 is GTSNPN, CDR2 SVGIG, per germline (reference sequence). Disease duration under 2 months; hyperthyroidism patients were aged 18 to 65. Reasons for excluding patients were uncontrolled infection, other autoimmune disease, pregnancy or lactation.

The clonotype comes from a woman aged 18-29 years with Graves' hyperthyroidism. Sample: blood. This chain links TRBV30 with TRBJ2-2; TRBD2 might be the D (5 bases). The CDR3 sequence is CAWSLRGTGELFF. Written as DNA, the CDR3 is TGTGCCTGGAGTCTTCGGGGCACCGGGGAGCTGTTTTTT.